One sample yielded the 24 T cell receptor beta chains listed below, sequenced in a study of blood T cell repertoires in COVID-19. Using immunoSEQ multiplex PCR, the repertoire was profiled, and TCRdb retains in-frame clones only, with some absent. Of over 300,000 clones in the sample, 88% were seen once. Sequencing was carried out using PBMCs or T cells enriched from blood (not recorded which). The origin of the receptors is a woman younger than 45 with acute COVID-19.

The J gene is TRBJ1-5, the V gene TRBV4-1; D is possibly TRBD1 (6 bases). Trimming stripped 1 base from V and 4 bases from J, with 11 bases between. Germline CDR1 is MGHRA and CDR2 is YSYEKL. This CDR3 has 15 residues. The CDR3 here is CASSQGSQGNQPQHF. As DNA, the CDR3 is TGCGCCAGCAGCCAAGGAAGTCAGGGGAATCAGCCCCAGCATTTT.

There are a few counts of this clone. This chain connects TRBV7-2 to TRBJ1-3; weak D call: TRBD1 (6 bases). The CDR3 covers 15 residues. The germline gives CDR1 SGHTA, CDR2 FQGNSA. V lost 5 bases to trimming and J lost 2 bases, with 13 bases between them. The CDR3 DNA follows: TGTGCCAGCAGCGAAAGGGGGACAACTGGAAACACCATATATTTT. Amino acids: CASSERGTTGNTIYF.

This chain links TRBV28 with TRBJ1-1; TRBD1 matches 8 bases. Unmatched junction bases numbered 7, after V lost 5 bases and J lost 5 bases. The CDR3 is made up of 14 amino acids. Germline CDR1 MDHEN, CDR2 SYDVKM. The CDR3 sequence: CASSQTGVETEAFF. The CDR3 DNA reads TGTGCCAGCAGTCAGACAGGGGTGGAAACTGAAGCTTTCTTT.

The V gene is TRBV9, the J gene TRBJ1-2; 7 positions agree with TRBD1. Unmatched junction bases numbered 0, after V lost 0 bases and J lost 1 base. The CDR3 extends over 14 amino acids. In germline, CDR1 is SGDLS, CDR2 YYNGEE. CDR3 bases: TGTGCCAGCAGCGTAGGGGACAGTAACTATGGCTACACCTTC. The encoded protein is CASSVGDSNYGYTF. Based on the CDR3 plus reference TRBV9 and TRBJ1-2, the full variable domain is DSGVTQTPKHLITATGQRVTLRCSPRSGDLSVYWYQQSLDQGLQFLIQYYNGEERAKGNILERFSAQQFPDLHSELNLSSLELGDSALYFCASSVGDSNYGYTFGSGTRLTVV.

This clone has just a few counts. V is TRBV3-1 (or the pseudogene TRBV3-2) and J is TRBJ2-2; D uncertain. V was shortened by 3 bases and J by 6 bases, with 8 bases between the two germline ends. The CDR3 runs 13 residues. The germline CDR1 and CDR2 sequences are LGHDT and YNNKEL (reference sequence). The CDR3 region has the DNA TGTGCCAGCAGCCACCTAGGTTCCGGGGAGCTGTTTTTT. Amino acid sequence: CASSHLGSGELFF.

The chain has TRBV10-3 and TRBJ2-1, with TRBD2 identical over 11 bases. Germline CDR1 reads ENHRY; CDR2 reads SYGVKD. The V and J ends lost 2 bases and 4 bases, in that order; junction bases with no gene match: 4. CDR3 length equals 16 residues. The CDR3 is CAISETSGGQYNEQFF. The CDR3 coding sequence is TGTGCCATCAGTGAGACTAGCGGGGGCCAATACAATGAGCAGTTCTTC.

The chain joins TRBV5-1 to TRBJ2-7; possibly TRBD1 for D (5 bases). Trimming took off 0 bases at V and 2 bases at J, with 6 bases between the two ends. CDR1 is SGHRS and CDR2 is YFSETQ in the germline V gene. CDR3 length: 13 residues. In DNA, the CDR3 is TGCGCCAGCAGCTTGGAAGGGGCCTACGAGCAGTACTTC. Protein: CASSLEGAYEQYF. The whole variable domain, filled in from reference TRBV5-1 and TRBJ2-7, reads KAGVTQTPRYLIKTRGQQVTLSCSPISGHRSVSWYQQTPGQGLQFLFEYFSETQRNKGNFPGRFSGRQFSNSRSEMNVSTLELGDSALYLCASSLEGAYEQYFGPGTRLTVT.

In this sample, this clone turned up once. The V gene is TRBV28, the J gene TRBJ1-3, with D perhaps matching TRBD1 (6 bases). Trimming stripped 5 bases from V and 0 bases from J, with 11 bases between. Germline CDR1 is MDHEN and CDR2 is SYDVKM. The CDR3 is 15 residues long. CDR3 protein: CASSPQGSSGNTIYF. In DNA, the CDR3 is TGTGCCAGCAGTCCACAGGGTAGCTCTGGAAACACCATATATTTT.

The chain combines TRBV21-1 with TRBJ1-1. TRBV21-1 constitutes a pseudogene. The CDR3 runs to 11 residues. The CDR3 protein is CASRRDTEAFF. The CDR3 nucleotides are TGTGCCAGCAGGAGGGACACTGAAGCTTTCTTT.

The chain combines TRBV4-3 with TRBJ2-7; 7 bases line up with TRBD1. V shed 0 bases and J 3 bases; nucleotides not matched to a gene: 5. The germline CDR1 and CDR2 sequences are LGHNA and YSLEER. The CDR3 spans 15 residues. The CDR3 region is CASSQDGDSYYEQYF. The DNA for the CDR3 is TGCGCCAGCAGCCAAGATGGGGACAGCTACTACGAGCAGTACTTC.

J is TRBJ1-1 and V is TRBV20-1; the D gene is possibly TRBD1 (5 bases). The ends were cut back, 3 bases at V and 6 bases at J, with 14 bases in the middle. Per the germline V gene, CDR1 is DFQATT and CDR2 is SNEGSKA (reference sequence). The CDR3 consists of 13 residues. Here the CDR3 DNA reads TGCAGTGCTAGTCTGGGGGGGATACCTGAAGCTTTCTTT. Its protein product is CSASLGGIPEAFF.

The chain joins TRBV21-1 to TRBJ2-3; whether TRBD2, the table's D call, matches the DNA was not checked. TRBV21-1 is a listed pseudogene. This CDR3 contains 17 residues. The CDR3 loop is CASICPGGGDSTDTQYF. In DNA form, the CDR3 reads TGTGCCAGCATTTGTCCTGGTGGCGGCGATAGCACAGATACGCAGTATTTT.

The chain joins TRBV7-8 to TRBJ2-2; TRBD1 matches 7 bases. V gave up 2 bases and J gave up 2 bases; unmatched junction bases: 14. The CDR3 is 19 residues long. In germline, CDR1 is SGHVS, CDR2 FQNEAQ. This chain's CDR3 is CASSLSLRLGQVNTGELFF. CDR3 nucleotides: TGTGCCAGCAGCTTATCCCTACGCCTTGGACAGGTCAACACCGGGGAGCTGTTTTTT.

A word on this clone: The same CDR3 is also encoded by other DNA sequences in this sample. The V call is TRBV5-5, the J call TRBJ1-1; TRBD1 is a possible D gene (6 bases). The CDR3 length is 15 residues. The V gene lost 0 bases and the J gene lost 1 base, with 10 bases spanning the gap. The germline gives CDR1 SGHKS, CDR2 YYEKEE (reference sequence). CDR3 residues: CASSLAGRGNTEAFF. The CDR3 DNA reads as TGTGCCAGCAGCTTGGCCGGCAGGGGGAACACTGAAGCTTTCTTT.

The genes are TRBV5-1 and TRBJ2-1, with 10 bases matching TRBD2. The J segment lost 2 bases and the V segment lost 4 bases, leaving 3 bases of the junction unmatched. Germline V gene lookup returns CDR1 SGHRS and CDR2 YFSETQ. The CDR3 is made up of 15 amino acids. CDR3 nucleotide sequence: TGCGCCAGCAGCCCACTAGCGGGGCCCTACAATGAGCAGTTCTTC. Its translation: CASSPLAGPYNEQFF.

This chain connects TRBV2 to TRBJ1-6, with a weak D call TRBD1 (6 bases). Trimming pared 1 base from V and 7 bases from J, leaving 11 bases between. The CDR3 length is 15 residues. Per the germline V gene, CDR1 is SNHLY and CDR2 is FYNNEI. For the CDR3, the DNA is TGTGCCAGCAGTGAAGTCACAAGGGGGAATTCACCCCTCCACTTT. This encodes CASSEVTRGNSPLHF.

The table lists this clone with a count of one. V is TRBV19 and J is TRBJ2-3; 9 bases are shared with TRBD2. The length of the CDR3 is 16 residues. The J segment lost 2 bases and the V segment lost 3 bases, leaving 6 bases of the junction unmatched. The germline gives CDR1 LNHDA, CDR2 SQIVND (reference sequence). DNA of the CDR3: TGTGCCAGTAGTATTATAATGGGACTAGCCACAGATACGCAGTATTTT. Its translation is CASSIIMGLATDTQYF.

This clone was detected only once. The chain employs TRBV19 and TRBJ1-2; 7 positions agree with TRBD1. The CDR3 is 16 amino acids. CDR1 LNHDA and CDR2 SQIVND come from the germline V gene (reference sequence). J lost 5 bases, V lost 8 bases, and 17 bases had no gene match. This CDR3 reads CASAGGGSPGRYGYTF. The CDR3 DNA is TGTGCCAGTGCCGGAGGGGGCAGTCCGGGTCGGTATGGCTACACCTTC. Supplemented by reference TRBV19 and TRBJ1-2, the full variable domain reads DGGITQSPKYLFRKEGQNVTLSCEQNLNHDAMYWYRQDPGQGLRLIYYSQIVNDFQKGDIAEGYSVSREKKESFPLTVTSAQKNPTAFYLCASAGGGSPGRYGYTFGSGTRLTVV.

As DNA, the CDR3 is TGTGCCAGCAGCTGGAACGGACAGGGGGCGGGTAATTCACCCCTCCACTTT. Translating gives CASSWNGQGAGNSPLHF. This rearrangement joins TRBV5-5 to TRBJ1-6, with 11 bases aligning to TRBD1. Per the germline V gene, CDR1 is SGHKS and CDR2 is YYEKEE (reference sequence). The CDR3 runs 17 residues. V shed 3 bases and J 6 bases; nucleotides not matched to a gene: 8.

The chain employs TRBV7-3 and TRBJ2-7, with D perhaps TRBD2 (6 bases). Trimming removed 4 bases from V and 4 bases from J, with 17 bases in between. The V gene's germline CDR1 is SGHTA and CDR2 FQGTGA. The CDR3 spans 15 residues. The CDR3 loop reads CASSSFGGKGYEQYF. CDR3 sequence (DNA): TGTGCCAGCAGCTCCTTTGGGGGGAAGGGGTACGAGCAGTACTTC. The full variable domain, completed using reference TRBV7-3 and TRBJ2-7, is GAGVSQTPSNKVTEKGKYVELRCDPISGHTALYWYRQSLGQGPEFLIYFQGTGAADDSGLPNDRFFAVRPEGSVSTLKIQRTERGDSAVYLCASSSFGGKGYEQYFGPGTRLTVT.

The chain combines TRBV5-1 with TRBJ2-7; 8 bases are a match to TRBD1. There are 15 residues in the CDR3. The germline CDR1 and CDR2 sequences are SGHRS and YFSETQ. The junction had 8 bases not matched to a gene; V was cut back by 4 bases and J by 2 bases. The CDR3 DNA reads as TGCGCCAGCAGCGGAGGGACAGGAACAACCTACGAGCAGTACTTC. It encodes CASSGGTGTTYEQYF.

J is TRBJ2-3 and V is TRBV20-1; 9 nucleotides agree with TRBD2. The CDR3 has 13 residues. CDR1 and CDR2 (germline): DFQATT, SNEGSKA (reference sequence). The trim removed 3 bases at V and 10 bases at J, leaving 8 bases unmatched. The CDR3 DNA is TGCAGTGCTAGTCCTAGCGGGGAGGCAGCGCAGTATTTT. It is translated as CSASPSGEAAQYF.

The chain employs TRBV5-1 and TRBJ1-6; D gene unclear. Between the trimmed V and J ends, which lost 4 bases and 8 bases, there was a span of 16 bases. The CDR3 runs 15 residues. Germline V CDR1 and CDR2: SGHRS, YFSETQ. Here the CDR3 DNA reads TGCGCCAGCAGCGGCCCCTCAAATGGTGATTCACCCCTCCACTTT. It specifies CASSGPSNGDSPLHF.

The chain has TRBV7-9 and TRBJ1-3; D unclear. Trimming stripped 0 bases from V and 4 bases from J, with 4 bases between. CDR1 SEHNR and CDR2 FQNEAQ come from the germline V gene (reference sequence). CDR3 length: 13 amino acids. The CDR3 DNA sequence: TGTGCCAGCAGCTTAGCTATAGGAAACACCATATATTTT. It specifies CASSLAIGNTIYF.